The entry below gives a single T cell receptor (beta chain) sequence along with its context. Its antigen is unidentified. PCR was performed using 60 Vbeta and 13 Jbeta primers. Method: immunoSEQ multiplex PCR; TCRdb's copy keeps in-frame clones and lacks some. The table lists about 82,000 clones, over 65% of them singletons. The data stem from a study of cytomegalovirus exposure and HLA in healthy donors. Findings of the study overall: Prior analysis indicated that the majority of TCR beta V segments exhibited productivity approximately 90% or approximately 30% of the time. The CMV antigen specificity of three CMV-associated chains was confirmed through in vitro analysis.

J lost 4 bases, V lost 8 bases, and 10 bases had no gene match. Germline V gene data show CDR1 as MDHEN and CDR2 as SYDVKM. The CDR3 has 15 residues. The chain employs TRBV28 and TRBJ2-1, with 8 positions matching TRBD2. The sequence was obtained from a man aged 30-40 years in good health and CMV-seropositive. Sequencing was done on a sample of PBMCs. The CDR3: CASVISSGFYNEQFF. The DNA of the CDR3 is TGTGCCAGCGTTATTTCTAGCGGGTTTTACAATGAGCAGTTCTTC.